This T cell receptor (beta chain) comes out of a study of blood T cell repertoires in COVID-19. Germline V gives CDR1 SGDLS, CDR2 YYNGEE. V trimming: 3 bases; J trimming: 7 bases; junction bases outside the gene matches: 9. The CDR3 has 15 residues. Method: immunoSEQ multiplex PCR; TCRdb's copy keeps in-frame clones and lacks some. The data show some 200,000 clones, around 91% seen once. The sequencing input was PBMCs or T cells enriched from blood (not recorded which). This clonotype originated in a woman between 18 and 30 years old in a cohort exposed to, infected with or recovered from COVID-19 (not recorded which). The V and J genes are TRBV9 and TRBJ2-7; 11 bases map to TRBD2. In nucleotides, the CDR3 is TGTGCCAGCAGCGACGAACTAGCGGGGGAAAAGGAGCAGTACTTC. The encoded protein is CASSDELAGEKEQYF.